This TCR beta chain came from a study of beta chain features in type 1 diabetes. Study results and limitations: VDJ junctions in type 1 diabetes patients carried more deletions and fewer insertions.

This CDR3 has 14 residues. The germline V and J ends were trimmed by 5 bases and 2 bases, with 11 bases remaining between them. Germline V gene data show CDR1 as SSHAT and CDR2 as FNYEAQ (reference sequence). This clone has only a few counts. Its specificity is not known. TCRB transcripts that were expressed got sequenced, as all of the isolated RNA had been reverse transcribed. This table comes from immunoSEQ multiplex PCR, and its TCRdb copy is limited to in-frame clones, with some not included. The sample has 350,000 to 400,000 clones, over 13% seen once; the top ten hold about 0.018%. What was sequenced was naive CD4+ T cells from blood. The sequence was collected from a woman younger than 35 in good health. The rearrangement links TRBV7-7 to TRBJ2-3, with D maybe TRBD2 (6 bases). CDR3: CASSLRGATDTQYF. The DNA for the CDR3 is TGTGCCAGCAGCCTCCGCGGGGCCACAGATACGCAGTATTTT.